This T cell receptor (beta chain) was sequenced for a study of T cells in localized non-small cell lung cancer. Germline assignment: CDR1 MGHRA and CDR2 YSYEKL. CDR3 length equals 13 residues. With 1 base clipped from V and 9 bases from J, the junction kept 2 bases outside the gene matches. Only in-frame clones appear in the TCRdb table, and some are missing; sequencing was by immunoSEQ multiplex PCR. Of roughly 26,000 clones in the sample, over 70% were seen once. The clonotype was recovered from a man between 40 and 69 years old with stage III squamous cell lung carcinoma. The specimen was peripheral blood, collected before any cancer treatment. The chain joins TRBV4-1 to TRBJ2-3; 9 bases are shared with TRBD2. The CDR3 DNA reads TGCGCCAGCAGCCAAGTAGCGGGGGACACGCAGTATTTT. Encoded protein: CASSQVAGDTQYF.